The entry that follows covers one T cell receptor (beta chain) sequence. Its specific antigen is unknown. It has no much larger one-base neighbor in the sample; base qualities were not kept. This entry comes from a study of identical twins listed by TCRdb under 2016. In the study overall: The study deep-sequenced TCR alpha and beta repertoires from monozygotic twins, unrelated adults of various ages and cord blood to test whether fetal clonotypes persist. To rule out contamination, replicate twin experiments were performed at different times with different library preparation protocols.

Every donor in the study was a healthy Caucasian. The twin cohort comprised three pairs of female monozygotic twins, all aged roughly 18 to 29 years. CD4+ and CD8+ T cell populations were isolated with positive isolation kits from Invitrogen. Libraries were constructed by 5' RACE. Sequencing was carried out with an Illumina HiSeq 2000. Template switching added a universal primer binding site, and the final cDNA carried a unique molecular identifier that allowed TCR cDNA molecules to be counted accurately. Specific primers in the conserved constant-segment region were used to synthesize first-strand cDNA for the TCR alpha and beta chains. To control for contamination, every cDNA library carried two barcodes: a SMART-Mk sample barcode plus Illumina barcodes. Two successive PCR steps introduced TruSeq adapter sequences along with Illumina sample barcodes. The Illumina HiSeq platform was used with custom primers to sequence TCR alpha and beta cDNA libraries. The authors' analysis ran thus. MiGEC was used to process raw reads and extract unique molecular identifiers, and MiXCR was used to find CDR3 positions. Recombination models were inferred per individual with the repgenHMM and IGoR tools using an EM algorithm. Shared clonotypes were analyzed with the tcR package in R, and sharing was normalized by the product of cloneset sizes. To study raw recombination without the effects of thymic and clonal selection, out-of-frame nonproductive sequences were analyzed. TCRdb passed the public sequencing reads through fastp at Q25 and MiXCR, retaining productive beta sequences. CDR3 protein duplicates are merged, each entry listing the most common genes and DNA. TCRdb assigned the V and J calls; the authors' analysis was not used. This sample comprises 300,000 to 400,000 distinct CDR3 sequences, about 12% of them detected only once. Approximately 7.5% of the sample comes from the top ten.

The CDR3 holds 15 amino acids from the cysteine to the phenylalanine. CDR3 DNA is the only sequence kept; it has 45 bases, read in frame from the first base. V and J lose 3 bases and 5 bases, and a span of 17 bases separates them. Via the germline V gene, CDR1 is SGHVS and CDR2 FQNEAQ. Points the paper makes about the study in general: Excess twin sharing in beta out-of-frame sequences was weaker because fewer shared sequences lowered the signal-to-noise ratio. Compared with coincidental sharing between unrelated individuals, an excess of low generation-probability sequences was observed among out-of-frame TCR alpha sequences shared between twins. In monozygotic twins, recombination models systematically underestimated out-of-frame TCR alpha sharing, but the models matched the sharing seen between unrelated individuals. Because the same donors could not be followed over many years, conclusions were based on cross-sectional statistical analysis. Invariant T cells such as MAIT and iNKT could partly confound zero-insertion analyses, though diverse VJ usage argued against this for most clonotypes. Fewer insertions were carried by abundant cord blood beta clonotypes, a similar but weaker trend appeared in young adult naive repertoires, and no such trend appeared in memory repertoires.

This sample also belongs to another study, concerning yellow fever vaccine responses in identical twins. The second paper states: The authors reported that the T cell response to vaccination in identical twins appeared partly convergent and partly personalized. In identical twins, the study followed T cell clones that responded to the vaccine with precision.

This chain is built from TRBV7-8 and TRBJ2-7, with no reliable assignment of the D segment. The source of this sequence is a woman aged 18-29 years in good health. Input material: CD8+ T cells sorted from blood. The DNA sequence reads TGTGCCAGCAGCTTTTCGGGCTATTCCTTCGACGAGCAGTACTTC. Translated, it reads CASSFSGYSFDEQYF.